The 8 T cell receptor beta chains below all came from one sample that was sequenced in a study of blood T cell repertoires in COVID-19. Clones were read by immunoSEQ multiplex PCR, and TCRdb kept only the in-frame ones, dropping some. The sample holds some 360,000 clones, around 87% seen once. The specimen sequenced was peripheral blood. These receptors were collected from a woman aged 60-75 years with COVID-19, enrolled during active disease.

V gene TRBV5-1 combines with J gene TRBJ2-7; a possible D gene is TRBD1 (6 bases). Per the germline V gene, CDR1 is SGHRS and CDR2 is YFSETQ. The CDR3 consists of 15 residues. The ends were cut back, 2 bases at V and 0 bases at J, with 12 bases in the middle. The chain's CDR3 is CASSLAGASSYEQYF. CDR3 DNA sequence: TGCGCCAGCAGCTTAGCAGGGGCTAGCTCCTACGAGCAGTACTTC.

The V call is TRBV7-8, the J call TRBJ1-2; 7 nucleotides line up with TRBD1. The germline gives CDR1 SGHVS, CDR2 FQNEAQ. This CDR3 spans 13 amino acids. V shed 1 base, J shed 10 bases, and the junction held 6 bases outside the gene matches. CDR3: CASSLGGQAAYTF. CDR3 in DNA: TGTGCCAGCAGCTTAGGAGGACAGGCCGCCTACACCTTC.

This clone appeared a single time. This chain uses TRBV20-1 with TRBJ2-5; D is possibly TRBD2 (5 bases). CDR1 and CDR2 from the germline V gene are DFQATT and SNEGSKA (reference sequence). This CDR3 region has 11 residues. Trimming took 0 bases from V and 12 from J, leaving 11 bases between them. The CDR3, as DNA: TGCAGTGCTAGAGATCAGTGGCGGGAGTACTTC. This sequence encodes CSARDQWREYF.

The rearrangement uses TRBV2 and TRBJ2-2; no clear D gene. The length of the CDR3 is 14 residues. The ends were cut back, 2 bases at V and 0 bases at J, with 4 bases in the middle. Germline-derived CDR1 and CDR2 are SNHLY and FYNNEI. CDR3 in DNA: TGTGCCAGCAGTGAACAGACGAACACCGGGGAGCTGTTTTTT. Its protein is CASSEQTNTGELFF.

V gene TRBV6-5 combines with J gene TRBJ1-1; 7 positions match TRBD1. The ends lost 10 bases at V and 6 bases at J; junction bases unmatched: 11. The CDR3 has 13 amino acids. Germline CDR1 MNHEY, CDR2 SVGAGI. This chain's CDR3 is CATRQGTSPEAFF. Here the CDR3 DNA reads TGTGCCACCCGACAGGGAACCTCACCTGAAGCTTTCTTT.

The V call is TRBV7-3, the J call TRBJ2-3, with D perhaps TRBD1 (9 bases). The CDR3 is made up of 19 amino acids. Germline V lookup: CDR1 SGHTA, CDR2 FQGTGA. Deletions cut 3 bases from V and 6 bases from J, with 28 bases between. The CDR3 DNA follows: TGTGCCAGCAGCTTGTCCGGGACAGGGACATATAGCGGGGTGGATACGCAGTATTTT. The encoded protein is CASSLSGTGTYSGVDTQYF.

This clone was counted a few times. The chain recombines TRBV25-1 with TRBJ1-2, with 7 bases that match TRBD1. V lost 3 bases to trimming and J lost 4 bases; unmatched junction nucleotides: 8. The CDR3 loop spans 15 amino acids. Germline V CDR1 and CDR2: MGHDK, SYGVNS. The CDR3 spells CASSETGKGGYGYTF. The CDR3 bases are TGTGCCAGCAGTGAGACAGGGAAGGGTGGCTATGGCTACACCTTC.

Notes on this clone: This sample includes further DNA sequences coding for the same CDR3. The gene calls are TRBV19 and TRBJ1-5, with D possibly matching TRBD1 (6 bases). There are 13 residues in the CDR3. Germline V gene data show CDR1 as LNHDA and CDR2 as SQIVND (reference sequence). Trimming took 3 bases from V and 7 from J, leaving 10 bases between them. The CDR3: CASSIGGGQPQHF. CDR3 coding DNA: TGTGCCAGTAGTATCGGGGGGGGCCAGCCCCAGCATTTT.